This T cell receptor (beta chain) is from a study of blood T cell repertoires in COVID-19. The overall study: The United States, Italy and Spain were the sources of the acute and convalescent COVID-19 samples.

Per the germline V gene, CDR1 is SGHNT and CDR2 is YYREEE (reference sequence). The CDR3 runs to 17 residues. V lost 0 bases and J 4 bases, leaving 16 bases between the germline ends. In the source study's methods: Estimated nucleated cell counts came from reference gene primer amplification. Clones were sequenced by immunoSEQ multiplex PCR, and TCRdb holds only the in-frame ones, with some missing. D and trimming come from the DNA, and the V and J calls and clone size come from that table. This sample yields roughly 190,000 clones, of which approximately 86% are seen a single time; around 3.5% belongs to the top ten.

This receptor was taken from a man aged 70-80 years with acute or convalescent COVID-19. The V and J genes are TRBV5-4 and TRBJ1-4, with a possible D match to TRBD1 (6 bases). Sequences were obtained from peripheral blood. CDR3 residues: CASSLARGGYGNEKLFF. CDR3 coding DNA: TGTGCCAGCAGCTTGGCCAGGGGCGGGTATGGTAATGAAAAACTGTTTTTT.